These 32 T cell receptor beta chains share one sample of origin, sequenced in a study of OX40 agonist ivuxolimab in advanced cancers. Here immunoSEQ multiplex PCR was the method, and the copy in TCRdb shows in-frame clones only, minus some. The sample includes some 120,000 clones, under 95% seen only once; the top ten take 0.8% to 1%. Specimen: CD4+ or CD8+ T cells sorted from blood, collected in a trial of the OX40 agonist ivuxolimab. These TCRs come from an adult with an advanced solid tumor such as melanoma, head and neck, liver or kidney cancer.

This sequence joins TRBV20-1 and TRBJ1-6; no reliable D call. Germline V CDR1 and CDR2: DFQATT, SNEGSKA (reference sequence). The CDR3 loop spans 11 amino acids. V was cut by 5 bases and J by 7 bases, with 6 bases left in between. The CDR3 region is CSARGNSPLHF. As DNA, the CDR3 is TGCAGTGCTCGTGGGAATTCACCCCTCCACTTT.

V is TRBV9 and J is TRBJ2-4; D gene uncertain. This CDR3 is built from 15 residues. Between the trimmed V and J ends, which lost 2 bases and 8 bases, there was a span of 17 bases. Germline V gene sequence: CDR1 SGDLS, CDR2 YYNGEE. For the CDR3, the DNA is TGTGCCAGCAGCGTTCGGGCAGTCGAAAGCGACATTCAGTACTTC. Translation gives CASSVRAVESDIQYF.

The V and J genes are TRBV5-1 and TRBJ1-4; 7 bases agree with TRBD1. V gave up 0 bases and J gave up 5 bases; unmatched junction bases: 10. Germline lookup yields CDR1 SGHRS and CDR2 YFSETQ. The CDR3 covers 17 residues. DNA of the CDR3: TGCGCCAGCAGCTTGGCGGGGACAGCCGCTGGGAATGAAAAACTGTTTTTT. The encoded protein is CASSLAGTAAGNEKLFF. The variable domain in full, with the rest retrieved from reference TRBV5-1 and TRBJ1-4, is KAGVTQTPRYLIKTRGQQVTLSCSPISGHRSVSWYQQTPGQGLQFLFEYFSETQRNKGNFPGRFSGRQFSNSRSEMNVSTLELGDSALYLCASSLAGTAAGNEKLFFGSGTQLSVL.

CDR3 protein: CASSLAGDSRNQPQHF. DNA of the CDR3: TGTGCCAGCAGCTTAGCGGGGGACAGCAGAAATCAGCCCCAGCATTTT. This chain joins TRBV7-9 and TRBJ1-5; 7 bases align to TRBD1. Losses at the gene ends were 0 bases for V and 4 bases for J; bases not matched to a gene: 6. From germline, CDR1 is SEHNR and CDR2 FQNEAQ (reference sequence). CDR3 length: 16 residues.

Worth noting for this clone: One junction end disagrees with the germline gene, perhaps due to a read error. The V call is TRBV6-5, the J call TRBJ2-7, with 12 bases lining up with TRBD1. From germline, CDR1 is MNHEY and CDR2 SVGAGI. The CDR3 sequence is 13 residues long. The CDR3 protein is CASRTGTGGAWDF. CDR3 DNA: TGTGCCAGCAGGACCGGGACAGGGGGCGCTTGGGACTTC.

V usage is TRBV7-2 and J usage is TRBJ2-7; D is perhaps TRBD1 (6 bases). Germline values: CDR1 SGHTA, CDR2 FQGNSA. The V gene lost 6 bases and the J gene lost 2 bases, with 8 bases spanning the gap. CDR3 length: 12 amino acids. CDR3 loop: CASSAGAYEQYF. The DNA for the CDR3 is TGTGCCAGCAGTGCAGGGGCCTACGAGCAGTACTTC.

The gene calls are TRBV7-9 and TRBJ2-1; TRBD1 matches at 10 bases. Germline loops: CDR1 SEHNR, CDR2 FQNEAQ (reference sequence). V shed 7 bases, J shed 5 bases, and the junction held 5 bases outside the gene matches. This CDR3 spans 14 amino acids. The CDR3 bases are TGTGCCAGCACCGGGACAGGGGTCGACAATGAGCAGTTCTTC. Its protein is CASTGTGVDNEQFF.

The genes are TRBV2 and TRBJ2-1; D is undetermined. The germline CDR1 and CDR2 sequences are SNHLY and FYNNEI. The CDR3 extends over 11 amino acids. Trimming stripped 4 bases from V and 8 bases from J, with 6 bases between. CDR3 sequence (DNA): TGTGCCAGCAGTGTTACCGATGAGCAGTTCTTC. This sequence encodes CASSVTDEQFF.

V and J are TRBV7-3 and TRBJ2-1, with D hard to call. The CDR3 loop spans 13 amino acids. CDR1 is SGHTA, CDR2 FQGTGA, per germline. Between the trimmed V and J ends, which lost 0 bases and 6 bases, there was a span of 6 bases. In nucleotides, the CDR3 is TGTGCCAGCAGCTTAACCGAGCGCAATGAGCAGTTCTTC. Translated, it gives CASSLTERNEQFF.

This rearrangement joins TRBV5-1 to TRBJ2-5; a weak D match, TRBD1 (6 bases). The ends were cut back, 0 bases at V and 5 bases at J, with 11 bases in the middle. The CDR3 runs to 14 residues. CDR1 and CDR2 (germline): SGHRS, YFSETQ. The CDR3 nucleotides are TGCGCCAGCAGCTTGGGGACAGTAATGGAGACCCAGTACTTC. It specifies CASSLGTVMETQYF.

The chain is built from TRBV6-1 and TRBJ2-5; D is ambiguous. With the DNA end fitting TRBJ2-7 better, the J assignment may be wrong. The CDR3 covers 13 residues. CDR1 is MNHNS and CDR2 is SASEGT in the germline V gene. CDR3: CASRETAAYEQYF. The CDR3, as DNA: TGTGCCAGCAGGGAGACGGCTGCCTACGAGCAGTACTTC.

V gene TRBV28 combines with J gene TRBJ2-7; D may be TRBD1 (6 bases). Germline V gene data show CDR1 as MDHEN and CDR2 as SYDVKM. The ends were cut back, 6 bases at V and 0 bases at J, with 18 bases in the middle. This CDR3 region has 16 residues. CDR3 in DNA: TGTGCCAGCAGACCCCCCCCAGGGGCGCTCTCCTACGAGCAGTACTTC. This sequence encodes CASRPPPGALSYEQYF.

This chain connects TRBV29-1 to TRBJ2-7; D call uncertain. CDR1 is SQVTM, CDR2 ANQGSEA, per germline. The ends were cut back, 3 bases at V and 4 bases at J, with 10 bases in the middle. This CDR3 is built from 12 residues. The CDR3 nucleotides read TGCAGCGTTGACCCCTCTGGATACGAGCAGTACTTC. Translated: CSVDPSGYEQYF.

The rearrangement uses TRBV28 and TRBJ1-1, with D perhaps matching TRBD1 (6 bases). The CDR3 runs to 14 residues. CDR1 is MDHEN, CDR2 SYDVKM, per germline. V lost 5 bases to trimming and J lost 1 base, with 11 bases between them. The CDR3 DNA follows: TGTGCCAGCAGTATAACACAGGGGAACACTGAAGCTTTCTTT. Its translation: CASSITQGNTEAFF. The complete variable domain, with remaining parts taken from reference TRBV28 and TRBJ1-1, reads DVKVTQSSRYLVKRTGEKVFLECVQDMDHENMFWYRQDPGLGLRLIYFSYDVKMKEKGDIPEGYSVSREKKERFSLILESASTNQTSMYLCASSITQGNTEAFFGQGTRLTVV.

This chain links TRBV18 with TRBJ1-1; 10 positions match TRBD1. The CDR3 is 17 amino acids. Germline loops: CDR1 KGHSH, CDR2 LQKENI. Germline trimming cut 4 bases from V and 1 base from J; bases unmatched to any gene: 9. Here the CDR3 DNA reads TGTGCCAGCTCACATGACAGGGGGCTTACGAGGAACACTGAAGCTTTCTTT. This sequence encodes CASSHDRGLTRNTEAFF.

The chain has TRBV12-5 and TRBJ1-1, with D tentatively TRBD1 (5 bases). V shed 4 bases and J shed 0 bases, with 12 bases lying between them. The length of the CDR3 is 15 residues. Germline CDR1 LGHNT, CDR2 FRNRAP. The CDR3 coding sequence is TGTGCTAGTGGTTCCCCGACAGCCTTGAACACTGAAGCTTTCTTT. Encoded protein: CASGSPTALNTEAFF. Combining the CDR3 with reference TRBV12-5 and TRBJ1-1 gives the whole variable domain DARVTQTPRHKVTEMGQEVTMRCQPILGHNTVFWYRQTMMQGLELLAYFRNRAPLDDSGMPKDRFSAEMPDATLATLKIQPSEPRDSAVYFCASGSPTALNTEAFFGQGTRLTVV.

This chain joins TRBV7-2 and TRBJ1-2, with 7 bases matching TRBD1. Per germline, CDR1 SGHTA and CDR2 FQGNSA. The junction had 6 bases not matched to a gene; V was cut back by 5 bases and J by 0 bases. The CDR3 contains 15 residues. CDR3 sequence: CASSVGTVSNYGYTF. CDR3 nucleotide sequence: TGTGCCAGCAGCGTAGGGACAGTCTCTAACTATGGCTACACCTTC.

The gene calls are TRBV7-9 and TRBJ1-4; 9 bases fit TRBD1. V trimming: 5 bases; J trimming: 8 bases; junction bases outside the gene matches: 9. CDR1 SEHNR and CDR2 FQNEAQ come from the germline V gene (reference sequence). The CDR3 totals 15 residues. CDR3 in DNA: TGTGCCAGCAGCCCATGGACAGGGGAATTGGAAAAACTGTTTTTT. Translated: CASSPWTGELEKLFF.

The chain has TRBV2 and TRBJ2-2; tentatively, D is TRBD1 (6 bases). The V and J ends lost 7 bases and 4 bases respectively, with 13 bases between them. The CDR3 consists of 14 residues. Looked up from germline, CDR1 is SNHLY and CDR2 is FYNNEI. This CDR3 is CASKIQGTTGELFF. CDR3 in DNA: TGTGCCAGCAAAATACAGGGAACCACCGGGGAGCTGTTTTTT.

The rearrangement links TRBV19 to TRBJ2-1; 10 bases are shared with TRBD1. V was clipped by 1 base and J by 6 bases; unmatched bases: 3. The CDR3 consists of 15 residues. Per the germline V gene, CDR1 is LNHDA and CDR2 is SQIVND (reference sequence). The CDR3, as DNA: TGTGCCAGTAGTATAGGGTGGGACAGGGGCAATGAGCAGTTCTTC. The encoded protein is CASSIGWDRGNEQFF.

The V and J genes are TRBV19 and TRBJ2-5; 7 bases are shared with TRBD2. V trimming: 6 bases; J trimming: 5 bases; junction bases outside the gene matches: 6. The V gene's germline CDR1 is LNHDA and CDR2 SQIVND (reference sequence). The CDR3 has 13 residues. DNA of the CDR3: TGTGCCAGTAGGGACCTGGGGGGGGAGACCCAGTACTTC. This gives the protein CASRDLGGETQYF.

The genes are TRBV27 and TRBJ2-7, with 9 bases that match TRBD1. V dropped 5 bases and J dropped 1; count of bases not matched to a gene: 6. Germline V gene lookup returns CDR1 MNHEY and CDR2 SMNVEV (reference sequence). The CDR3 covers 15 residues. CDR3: CASSPGTGSSYEQYF. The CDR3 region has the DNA TGTGCCAGCAGTCCCGGGACAGGGAGTTCCTACGAGCAGTACTTC.

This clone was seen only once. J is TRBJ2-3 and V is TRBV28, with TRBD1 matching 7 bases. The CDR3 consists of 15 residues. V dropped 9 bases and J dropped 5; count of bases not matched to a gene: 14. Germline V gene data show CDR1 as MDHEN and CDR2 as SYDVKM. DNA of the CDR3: TGTGCCAGTGTCGAGGGGGCCCGGGGAAGAGATACGCAGTATTTT. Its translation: CASVEGARGRDTQYF.

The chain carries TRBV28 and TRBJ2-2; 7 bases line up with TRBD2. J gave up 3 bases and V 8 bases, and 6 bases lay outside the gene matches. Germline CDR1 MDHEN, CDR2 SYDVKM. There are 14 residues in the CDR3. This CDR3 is CASGRVRDTGELFF. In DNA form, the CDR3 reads TGTGCCAGCGGGAGGGTTCGGGACACCGGGGAGCTGTTTTTT.

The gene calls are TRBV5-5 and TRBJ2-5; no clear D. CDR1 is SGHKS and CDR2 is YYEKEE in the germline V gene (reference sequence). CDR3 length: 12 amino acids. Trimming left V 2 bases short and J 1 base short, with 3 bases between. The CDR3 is CASSLSQETQYF. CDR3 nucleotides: TGTGCCAGCAGCTTATCCCAAGAGACCCAGTACTTC.

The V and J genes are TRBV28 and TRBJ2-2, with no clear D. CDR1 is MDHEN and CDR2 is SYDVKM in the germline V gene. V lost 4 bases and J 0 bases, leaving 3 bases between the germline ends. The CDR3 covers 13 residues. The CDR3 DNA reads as TGTGCCAGCAGTTCTACGAACACCGGGGAGCTGTTTTTT. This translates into CASSSTNTGELFF.

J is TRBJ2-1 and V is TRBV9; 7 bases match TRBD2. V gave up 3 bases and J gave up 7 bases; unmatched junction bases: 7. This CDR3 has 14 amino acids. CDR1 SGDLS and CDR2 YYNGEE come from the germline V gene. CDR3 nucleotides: TGTGCCAGCAGCGGCGGGAGTCGGGTTAATGAGCAGTTCTTC. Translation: CASSGGSRVNEQFF.

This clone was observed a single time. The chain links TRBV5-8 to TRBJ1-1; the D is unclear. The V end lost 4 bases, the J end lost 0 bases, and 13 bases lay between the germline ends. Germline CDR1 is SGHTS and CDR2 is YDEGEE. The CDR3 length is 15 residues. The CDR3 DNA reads TGTGCCAGCAGCCAACAAACTTATATGAACACTGAAGCTTTCTTT. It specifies CASSQQTYMNTEAFF.

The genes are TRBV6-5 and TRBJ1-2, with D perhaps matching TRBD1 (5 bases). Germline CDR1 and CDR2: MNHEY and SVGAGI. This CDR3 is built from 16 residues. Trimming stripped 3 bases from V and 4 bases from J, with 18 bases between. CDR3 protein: CASSYNLAGRAYGYTF. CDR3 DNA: TGTGCCAGCAGTTATAATTTGGCGGGACGGGCCTATGGCTACACCTTC.

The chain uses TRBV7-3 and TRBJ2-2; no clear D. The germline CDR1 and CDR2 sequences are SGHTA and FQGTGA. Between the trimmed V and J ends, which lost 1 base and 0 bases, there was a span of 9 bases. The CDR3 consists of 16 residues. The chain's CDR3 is CASSLSSTPNTGELFF. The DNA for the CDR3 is TGTGCCAGCAGCTTAAGCTCCACGCCGAACACCGGGGAGCTGTTTTTT. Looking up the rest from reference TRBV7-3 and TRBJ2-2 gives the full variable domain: GAGVSQTPSNKVTEKGKYVELRCDPISGHTALYWYRQSLGQGPEFLIYFQGTGAADDSGLPNDRFFAVRPEGSVSTLKIQRTERGDSAVYLCASSLSSTPNTGELFFGEGSRLTVL.

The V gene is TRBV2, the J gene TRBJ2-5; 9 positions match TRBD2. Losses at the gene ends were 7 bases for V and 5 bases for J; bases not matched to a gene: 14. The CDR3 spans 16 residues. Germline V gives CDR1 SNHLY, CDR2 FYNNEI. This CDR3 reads CASTVGPSGTGETQYF. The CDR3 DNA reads TGTGCCAGCACCGTGGGGCCTAGCGGGACCGGGGAGACCCAGTACTTC.

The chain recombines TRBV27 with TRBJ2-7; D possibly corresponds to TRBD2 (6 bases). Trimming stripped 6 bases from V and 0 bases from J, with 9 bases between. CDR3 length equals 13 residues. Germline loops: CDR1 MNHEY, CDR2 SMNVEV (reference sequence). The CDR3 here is CASSRGSSYEQYF. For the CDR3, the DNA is TGTGCCAGCAGCCGGGGGAGCTCCTACGAGCAGTACTTC.